This T cell receptor (beta chain) emerged from a study of PD-1 blockade in classical Hodgkin lymphoma. Study information: Nivolumab was administered to patients intravenously at 3 mg/kg every 2 weeks.

The CDR3 totals 15 residues. V was shortened by 4 bases and J by 4 bases, with 16 bases between the two germline ends. Germline assignment: CDR1 LNHDA and CDR2 SQIVND (reference sequence). The method was immunoSEQ multiplex PCR; TCRdb's version includes in-frame clones alone and lacks a portion of them. The sample lists about 97,000 clones, approximately 83% occurring once. Every patient experienced relapse after autologous stem cell transplantation, and brentuximab vedotin exposure varied. J is TRBJ2-5 and V is TRBV19, with a weak D call TRBD2 (5 bases). This receptor was obtained from a human donor with classical Hodgkin lymphoma. The sequences come from peripheral blood mononuclear cells (PBMCs), collected at baseline. The CDR3 DNA sequence: TGTGCCAGTAGTAAAGGACTCCCTAGGCGAGAGACCCAGTACTTC. It codes for CASSKGLPRRETQYF.